This entry describes one T cell receptor (beta chain). This entry is derived from a study of T-cell reconstitution after alpha-beta-depleted transplantation in children. V lost 5 bases and J lost 4, with 11 bases in between. CDR3 length: 14 residues. CDR1 is MNHNS and CDR2 is SASEGT in the germline V gene. During its preparation, the TCRbeta library received unique molecular identifiers. Using its own MiXCR run on the PCR reads, TCRdb lists one record per CDR3 protein. The data show about 400,000 distinct CDR3 sequences, with about 20% seen just once and about 3.8% held by the top ten. The receptor was derived from a human donor who donated a stem cell graft to a child with acute myeloid leukemia. The input for sequencing was PBMCs from the stem cell graft donor, taken from the stem cell graft. The rearrangement links TRBV6-1 to TRBJ2-2; tentative D call: TRBD2 (5 bases). CDR3 DNA sequence: TGTGCCAGCAGTCGCCGGACTTCCACCGGGGAGCTGTTTTTT. It codes for CASSRRTSTGELFF.